This is a list of T cell receptor beta chains from one sample in a study of blood T cell repertoires in COVID-19. Only in-frame clones appear in the TCRdb table, and some are missing; sequencing was by immunoSEQ multiplex PCR. This repertoire shows approximately 300,000 clones, 75% to 90% found once; its top ten account for 0.7% to 0.9%. Sample: peripheral blood. These receptors all stem from a man between 25 and 39 years old with acute or convalescent COVID-19. CDR3s include the opening cysteine and the closing phenylalanine or tryptophan. The D gene is left open where the match is weak. Clone sizes are given selectively: once, few, many, or a class where the clone is expanded.

J,size,V,D,length,DNA,CDR3
TRBJ2-2,.,TRBV19,.,16,TGTGCCAGTAGTATAATTGGGGCAGATAACACCGGGGAGCTGTTTTTT,CASSIIGADNTGELFF
TRBJ2-7,.,TRBV2,.,14,TGTGCCAGCAGTGGGCCAGGGGGGTTCAACGAGCAGTACTTC,CASSGPGGFNEQYF
TRBJ1-1,.,TRBV18,TRBD1,16,TGTGCCAGCTCACCGGCGATCAACAGGGGGAACACTGAAGCTTTCTTT,CASSPAINRGNTEAFF
TRBJ1-5,once,TRBV19,.,15,TGTGCCAGTGGAACGGTAGGGGGGGCCCTTGGGCCCCAGCATTTT,CASGTVGGALGPQHF
TRBJ1-1,.,TRBV3-1/TRBV3-2,TRBD1,15,TGTGCCAGCAGCCAAACCGGGACAGCCAACACTGAAGCTTTCTTT,CASSQTGTANTEAFF
TRBJ2-3,once,TRBV5-4,TRBD2,14,TGTGCCAGCAGCTTCGGGACTAGAGGAGATACGCAGTATTTT,CASSFGTRGDTQYF
TRBJ1-4,once,TRBV14,TRBD1,15,TGTGCCAGCAGCCCCCTTGACAGGGTGAAAGAAAAACTGTTTTTT,CASSPLDRVKEKLFF
TRBJ2-7,.,TRBV30,.,12,TGTGCCTGGGGTTCGGGGTACTACGAGCAGTACTTC,CAWGSGYYEQYF
TRBJ1-1,.,TRBV5-4,.,13,TGTGCCAGCAGCAAAAGGGGATCCACTGAAGCTTTCTTT,CASSKRGSTEAFF
TRBJ1-6,.,TRBV2,.,15,TGTGCCAGCAGTGTCAAAGGGGGTAATAATTCACCCCTCCACTTT,CASSVKGGNNSPLHF
TRBJ2-3,.,TRBV9,TRBD2,19,TGTGCCAGCAGCGTTTCGTCAAGTATAGCGGGGCCTAGTATGAATACGCAGTATTTT,CASSVSSSIAGPSMNTQYF
TRBJ1-2,.,TRBV12-3/TRBV12-4,.,13,TGTGCCAGCAGTTTAACCAGAAACTATGGCTACACCTTC,CASSLTRNYGYTF
TRBJ1-1,.,TRBV10-2,.,14,TGCGCCAGCAGTGAGACAGGACAGCTAACTGAAGCTTTCTTT,CASSETGQLTEAFF
TRBJ2-1,.,TRBV29-1,TRBD1,15,TGCAGCGTCGGCCGGGACAGGGGGGCAAGCAATGAGCAGTTCTTC,CSVGRDRGASNEQFF
TRBJ1-6,.,TRBV11-2,.,18,TGTGCCAGCAGCGGCAGGGACAACAGCCCAAGATATAATTCACCCCTCCACTTT,CASSGRDNSPRYNSPLHF
TRBJ2-3,once,TRBV9,TRBD2,15,TGTGCCAGCAGCTTACTAGCGGGGAACACAGATACGCAGTATTTT,CASSLLAGNTDTQYF
TRBJ2-7,once,TRBV3-1/TRBV3-2,.,14,TGTGCCAGCAGCCAGAGGGGGCGGGATCCCGAGCAGTACTTC,CASSQRGRDPEQYF
TRBJ2-1,.,TRBV7-3,TRBD1,15,TGTGCCAGCAGCTCTTGGGACAGCTCCTACAATGAGCAGTTCTTC,CASSSWDSSYNEQFF
TRBJ1-2,.,TRBV4-1,.,15,TGCGCCAGCAGCCAAGTCTTAGGAGCTAACTATGGCTACACCTTC,CASSQVLGANYGYTF
TRBJ1-2,.,TRBV30,.,14,TGTGCCTGGATCTATCGGGACACTAACTATGGCTACACCTTC,CAWIYRDTNYGYTF
TRBJ1-5,once,TRBV28,TRBD1,16,TGTGCCAGCAGTCCCTGGGGACAGGGTAATCATCAGCCCCAGCATTTT,CASSPWGQGNHQPQHF
TRBJ2-7,.,TRBV28,.,14,TGTGCAACGCGTGGACTAAATGTAGCGGACGAGCAGTACTTC,CATRGLNVADEQYF
TRBJ2-4,.,TRBV15,TRBD1,16,TGTGCCACCAGCAGGGACTCAGGGGGCTCAAAAAACATTCAGTACTTC,CATSRDSGGSKNIQYF
TRBJ2-3,once,TRBV5-1,TRBD1,16,TGCGCCACCGCGCTTATACAGGGGGCCCCCACAGATACGCAGTATTTT,CATALIQGAPTDTQYF
TRBJ2-1,.,TRBV18,.,15,TGTGCCAGCTCACCACCACAGATATCCTACAATGAGCAGTTCTTC,CASSPPQISYNEQFF
TRBJ1-4,.,TRBV28,.,12,TGTGCCAGCAGTTTACAGGTCCAAAAACTGTTTTTT,CASSLQVQKLFF
TRBJ1-1,.,TRBV2,TRBD1,14,TGTGCCAGCTCCGGACAGGCCATGAACACTGAAGCTTTCTTT,CASSGQAMNTEAFF
TRBJ2-2,.,TRBV19,TRBD2,16,TGTGCCAGTAGACCCGGGACTACCTTACCGGGCGGGGAGCTGTTTTTT,CASRPGTTLPGGELFF
TRBJ1-2,.,TRBV6-5,TRBD1,13,TGTGCCAGCAGGTTCAGACAGGGCCATGGCTACACCTTC,CASRFRQGHGYTF
TRBJ2-7,.,TRBV28,TRBD1,14,TGTGCCAGCAGTTTAGACAGGGGGAACTACGAGCAGTACTTC,CASSLDRGNYEQYF
TRBJ1-1,.,TRBV7-6,.,15,TGTGCCAGCAGCTTACCCCCCTCGGGGGGGACTGAAGCTTTCTTT,CASSLPPSGGTEAFF
TRBJ1-1,.,TRBV20-1,.,11,TGCAGTGCTAGTGATAGAAGTGAAGCTTTCTTT,CSASDRSEAFF
TRBJ2-7,.,TRBV5-4,TRBD2,16,TGTGCCAGCAGCCCTCAAACTAGCGGGGGCGCCTACGAGCAGTACTTC,CASSPQTSGGAYEQYF
TRBJ1-1,.,TRBV28,.,12,TGTGCCAGCAGTTTAAAGGCGCGCGGAGCTTTCTTT,CASSLKARGAFF
TRBJ2-7,few,TRBV10-2,.,13,TGCGCCGCCCGGGGGGCAAGCTCCTACGAGCAGTACTTC,CAARGASSYEQYF
TRBJ1-5,.,TRBV19,TRBD1,15,TGTGCCAGTAGTCCCTACGGGACAGGGAATCAGCCCCAGCATTTT,CASSPYGTGNQPQHF
TRBJ1-6,.,TRBV5-6,.,15,TGTGCCAGCAGCTTTCAGGGGATAGGTAGTTCACCCCTCCACTTT,CASSFQGIGSSPLHF
TRBJ2-3,.,TRBV2,TRBD2,14,TGTGCCACAGCTAGCGGGGGTCGTGCAGATACGCAGTATTTT,CATASGGRADTQYF
TRBJ1-2,.,TRBV5-4,.,15,TGTGCCAGCAGCTTGCAGTCAGAAACCCTCTATGGCTACACCTTC,CASSLQSETLYGYTF
TRBJ2-5,.,TRBV3-1/TRBV3-2,.,12,TGTGCCAGCAGCCGCAGCGTCGTGACCCAGTACTTC,CASSRSVVTQYF